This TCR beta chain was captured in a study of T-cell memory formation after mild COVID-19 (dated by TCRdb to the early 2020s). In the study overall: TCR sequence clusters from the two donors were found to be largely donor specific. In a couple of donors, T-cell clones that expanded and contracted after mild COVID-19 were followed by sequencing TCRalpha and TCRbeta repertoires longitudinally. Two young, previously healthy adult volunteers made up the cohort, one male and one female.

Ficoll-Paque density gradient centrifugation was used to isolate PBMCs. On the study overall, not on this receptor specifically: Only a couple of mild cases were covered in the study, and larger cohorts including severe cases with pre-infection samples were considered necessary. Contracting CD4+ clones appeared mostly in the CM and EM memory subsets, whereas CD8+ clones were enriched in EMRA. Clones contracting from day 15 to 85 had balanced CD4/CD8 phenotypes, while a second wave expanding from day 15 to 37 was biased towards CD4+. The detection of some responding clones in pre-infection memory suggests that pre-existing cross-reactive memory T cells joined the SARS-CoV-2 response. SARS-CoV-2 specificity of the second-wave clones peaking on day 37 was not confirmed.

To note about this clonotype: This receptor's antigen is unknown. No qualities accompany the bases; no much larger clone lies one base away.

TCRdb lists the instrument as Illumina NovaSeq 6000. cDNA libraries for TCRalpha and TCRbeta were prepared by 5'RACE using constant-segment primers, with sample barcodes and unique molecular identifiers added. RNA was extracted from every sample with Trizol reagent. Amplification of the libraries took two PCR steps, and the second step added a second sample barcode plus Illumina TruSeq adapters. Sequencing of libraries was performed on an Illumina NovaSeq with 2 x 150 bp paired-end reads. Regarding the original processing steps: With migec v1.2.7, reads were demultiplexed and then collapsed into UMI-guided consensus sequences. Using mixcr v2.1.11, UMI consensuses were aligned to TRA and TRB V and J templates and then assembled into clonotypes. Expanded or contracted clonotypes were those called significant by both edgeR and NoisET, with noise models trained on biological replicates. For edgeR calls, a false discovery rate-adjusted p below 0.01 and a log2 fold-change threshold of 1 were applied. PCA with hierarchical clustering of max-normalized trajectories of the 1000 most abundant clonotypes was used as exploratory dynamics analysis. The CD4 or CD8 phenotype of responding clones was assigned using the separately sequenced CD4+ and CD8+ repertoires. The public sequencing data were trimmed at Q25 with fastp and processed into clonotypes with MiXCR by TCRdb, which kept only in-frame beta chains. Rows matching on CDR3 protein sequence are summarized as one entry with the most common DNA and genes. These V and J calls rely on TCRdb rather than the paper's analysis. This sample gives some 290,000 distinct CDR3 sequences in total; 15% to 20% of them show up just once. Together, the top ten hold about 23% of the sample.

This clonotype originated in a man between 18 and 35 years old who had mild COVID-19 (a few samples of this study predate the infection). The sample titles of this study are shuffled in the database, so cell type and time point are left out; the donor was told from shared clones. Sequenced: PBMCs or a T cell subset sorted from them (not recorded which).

DNA sequence: TGTGCCAGCAGCTTAATGGGGGGCCAGTCACCCCTCCACTTT. Its protein product is CASSLMGGQSPLHF. The sequence is built from TRBV7-9 and TRBJ1-6; tentative D gene TRBD1, with 6 bases matching. Including the terminal cysteine and phenylalanine, the CDR3 comprises 14 residues. Only the CDR3 region is kept as DNA, spanning 42 bases read in frame from base 1. V was cut back by 2 bases and J by 10 bases, leaving a gap of 12 bases between them. Looking up the germline V gene (reference sequence) yields CDR1 SEHNR and CDR2 FQNEAQ.